The clone carrying this T cell receptor (beta chain) was counted once. The CDR3 contains 16 residues. Trimming cost V 6 bases and J 8 bases; bases outside gene matches: 13. Per the germline V gene, CDR1 is WSHSY and CDR2 is SAAADI. The data derive from a study of blood T cell repertoires in COVID-19. Generated by immunoSEQ multiplex PCR, the TCRdb table keeps only in-frame clones and is missing some. Seen here are about 230,000 clones, roughly 89% observed once, and the top ten hold 3.5% to 4%. The TCR comes from a woman aged 30 to 39 with acute COVID-19. The source material was PBMCs or T cells enriched from blood (not recorded which). The gene calls are TRBV10-2 and TRBJ1-1; 12 nucleotides agree with TRBD1. The CDR3 protein is CASRETMGQGAREAFF. The CDR3 nucleotides read TGCGCCAGCAGAGAAACGATGGGACAGGGGGCACGGGAAGCTTTCTTT.